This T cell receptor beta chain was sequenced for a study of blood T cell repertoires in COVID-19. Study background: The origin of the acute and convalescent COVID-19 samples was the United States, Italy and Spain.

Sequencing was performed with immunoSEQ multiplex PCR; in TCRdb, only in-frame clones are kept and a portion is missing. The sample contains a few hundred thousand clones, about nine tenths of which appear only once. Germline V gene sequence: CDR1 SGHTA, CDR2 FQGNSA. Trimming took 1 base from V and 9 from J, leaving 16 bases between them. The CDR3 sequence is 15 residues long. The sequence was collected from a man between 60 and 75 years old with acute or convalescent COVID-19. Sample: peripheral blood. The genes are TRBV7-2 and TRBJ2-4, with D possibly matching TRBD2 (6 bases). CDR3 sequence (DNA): TGTGCCAGCAGCTTAGGGTACCCAGGGCGGGGCATTCAGTACTTC. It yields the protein CASSLGYPGRGIQYF.